This is a list of T cell receptor beta chains from one sample in a study of technical replicates of blood from a few donors. The assay was immunoSEQ multiplex PCR, and TCRdb's table has in-frame clones only and misses some. Of 50,000 to 70,000 clones in the sample, around 93% were seen once. Specimen: PBMCs. These receptors were collected from a human donor in good health. Some clones in this sample may be carry-over from other donors' samples. CDR3s include the opening cysteine and the closing phenylalanine or tryptophan. A D gene is named only where the DNA matches it firmly.

V gene,J gene,D gene,CDR3 length,CDR3 protein
TRBV7-9,TRBJ1-1,NA,14,CASSNRQRNTEAFF
TRBV11-1,TRBJ2-1,TRBD1,12,CASSRQGREQFF
TRBV4-1,TRBJ2-5,TRBD2,16,CASSEGLAGKMETQYF
TRBV4-3,TRBJ1-4,NA,15,CASSPIVRTSEKLFF
TRBV19,TRBJ1-5,NA,17,CASNQPGAQYSNQPQHF
TRBV30,TRBJ2-2,NA,13,CAWRARDTGELFF
TRBV18,TRBJ2-7,NA,17,CASSPRGFPGSPYEQYF
TRBV5-1,TRBJ2-5,TRBD2,17,CASSLRLAGASQETQYF
TRBV20-1,TRBJ1-1,NA,11,CSARVGAEAFF
TRBV25-1,TRBJ2-7,TRBD1,11,CATGQAYEQYF